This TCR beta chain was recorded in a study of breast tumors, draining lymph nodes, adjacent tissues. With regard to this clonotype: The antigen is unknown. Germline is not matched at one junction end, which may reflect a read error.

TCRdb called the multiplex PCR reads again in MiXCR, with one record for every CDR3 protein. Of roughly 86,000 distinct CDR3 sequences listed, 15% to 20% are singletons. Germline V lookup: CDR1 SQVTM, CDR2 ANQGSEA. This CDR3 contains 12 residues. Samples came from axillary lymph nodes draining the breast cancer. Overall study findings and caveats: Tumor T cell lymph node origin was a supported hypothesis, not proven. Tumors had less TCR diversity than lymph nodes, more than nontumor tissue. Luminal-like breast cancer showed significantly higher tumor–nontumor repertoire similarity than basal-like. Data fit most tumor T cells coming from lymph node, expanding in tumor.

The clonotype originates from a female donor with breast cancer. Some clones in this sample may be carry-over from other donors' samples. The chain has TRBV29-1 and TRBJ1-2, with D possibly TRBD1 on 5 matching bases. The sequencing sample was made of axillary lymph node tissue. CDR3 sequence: CSVEQGIYGYIF. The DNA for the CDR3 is TGCAGCGTTGAACAGGGAATCTATGGCTACATCTTC. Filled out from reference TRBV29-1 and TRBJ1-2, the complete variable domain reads SAVISQKPSRDICQRGTSLTIQCQVDSQVTMMFWYRQQPGQSLTLIATANQGSEATYESGFVIDKFPISRPNLTFSTLTVSNMSPEDSSIYLCSVEQGIYGYIFGSGTRLTVV.